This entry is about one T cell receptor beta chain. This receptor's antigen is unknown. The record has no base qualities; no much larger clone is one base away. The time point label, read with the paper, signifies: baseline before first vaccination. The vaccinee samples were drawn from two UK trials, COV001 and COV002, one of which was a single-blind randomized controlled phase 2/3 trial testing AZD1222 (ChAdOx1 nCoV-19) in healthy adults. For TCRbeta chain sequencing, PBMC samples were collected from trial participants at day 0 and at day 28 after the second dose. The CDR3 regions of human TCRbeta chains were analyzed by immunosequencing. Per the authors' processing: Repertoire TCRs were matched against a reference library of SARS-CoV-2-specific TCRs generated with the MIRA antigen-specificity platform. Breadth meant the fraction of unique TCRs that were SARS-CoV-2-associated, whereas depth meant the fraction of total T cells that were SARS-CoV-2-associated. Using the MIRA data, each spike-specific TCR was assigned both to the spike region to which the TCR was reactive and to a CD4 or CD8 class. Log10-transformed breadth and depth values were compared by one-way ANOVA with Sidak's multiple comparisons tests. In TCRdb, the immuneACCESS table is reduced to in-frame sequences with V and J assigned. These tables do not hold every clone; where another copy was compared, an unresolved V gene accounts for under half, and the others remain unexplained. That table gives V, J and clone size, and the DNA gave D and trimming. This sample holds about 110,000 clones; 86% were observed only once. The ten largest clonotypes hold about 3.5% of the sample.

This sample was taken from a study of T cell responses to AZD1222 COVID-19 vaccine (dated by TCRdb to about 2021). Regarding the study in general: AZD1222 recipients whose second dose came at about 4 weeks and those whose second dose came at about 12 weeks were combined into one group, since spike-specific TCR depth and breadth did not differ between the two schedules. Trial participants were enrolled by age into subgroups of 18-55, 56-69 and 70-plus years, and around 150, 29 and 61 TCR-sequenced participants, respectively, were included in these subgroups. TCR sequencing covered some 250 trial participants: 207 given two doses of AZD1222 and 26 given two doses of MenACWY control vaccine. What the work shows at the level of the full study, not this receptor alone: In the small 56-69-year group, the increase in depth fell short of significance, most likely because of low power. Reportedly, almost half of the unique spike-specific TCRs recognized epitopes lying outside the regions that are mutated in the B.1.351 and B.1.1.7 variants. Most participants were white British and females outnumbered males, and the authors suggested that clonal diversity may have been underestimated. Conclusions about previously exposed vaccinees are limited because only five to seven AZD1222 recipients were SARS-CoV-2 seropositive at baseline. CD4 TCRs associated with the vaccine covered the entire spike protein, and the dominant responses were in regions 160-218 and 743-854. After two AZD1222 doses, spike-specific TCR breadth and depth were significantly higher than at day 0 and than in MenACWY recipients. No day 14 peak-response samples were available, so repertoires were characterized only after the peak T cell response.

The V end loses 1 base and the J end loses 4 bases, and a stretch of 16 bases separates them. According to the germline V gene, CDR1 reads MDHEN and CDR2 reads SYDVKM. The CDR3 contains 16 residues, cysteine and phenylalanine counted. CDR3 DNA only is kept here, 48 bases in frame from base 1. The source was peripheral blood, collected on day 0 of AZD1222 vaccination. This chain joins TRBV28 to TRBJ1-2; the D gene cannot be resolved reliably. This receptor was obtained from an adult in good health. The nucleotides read TGTGCCAGCAGTTTATCCAATTACAGATTCAGCTATGGCTACACCTTC. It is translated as CASSLSNYRFSYGYTF.